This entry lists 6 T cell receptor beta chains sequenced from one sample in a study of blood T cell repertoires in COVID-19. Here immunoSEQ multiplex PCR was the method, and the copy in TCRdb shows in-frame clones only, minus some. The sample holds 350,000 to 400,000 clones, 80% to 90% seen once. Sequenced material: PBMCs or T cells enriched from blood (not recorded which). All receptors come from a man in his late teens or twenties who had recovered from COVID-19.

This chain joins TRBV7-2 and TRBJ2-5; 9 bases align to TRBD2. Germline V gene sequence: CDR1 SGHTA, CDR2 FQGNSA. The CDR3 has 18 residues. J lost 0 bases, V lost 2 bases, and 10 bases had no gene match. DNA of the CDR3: TGTGCCAGCAGCTTAAATGGTCCCGGGACTAGCAACCAAGAGACCCAGTACTTC. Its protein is CASSLNGPGTSNQETQYF.

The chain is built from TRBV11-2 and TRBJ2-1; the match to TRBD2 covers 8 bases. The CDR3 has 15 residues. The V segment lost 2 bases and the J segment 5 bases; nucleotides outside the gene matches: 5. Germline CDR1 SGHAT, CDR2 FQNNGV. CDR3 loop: CASSLPGGLDNEQFF. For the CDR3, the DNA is TGTGCCAGCAGCTTACCGGGAGGGCTGGACAATGAGCAGTTCTTC.

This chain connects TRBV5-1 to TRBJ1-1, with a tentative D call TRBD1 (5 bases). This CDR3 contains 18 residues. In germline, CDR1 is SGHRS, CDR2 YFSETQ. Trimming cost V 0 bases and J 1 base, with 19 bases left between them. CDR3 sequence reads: CASSLAGRGMGRNTEAFF. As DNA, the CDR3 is TGCGCCAGCAGCTTGGCTGGTAGGGGCATGGGTAGGAACACTGAAGCTTTCTTT.

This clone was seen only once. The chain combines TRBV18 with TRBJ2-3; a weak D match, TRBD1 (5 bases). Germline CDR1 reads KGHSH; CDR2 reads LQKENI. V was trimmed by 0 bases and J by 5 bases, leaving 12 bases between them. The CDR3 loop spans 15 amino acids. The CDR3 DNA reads TGTGCCAGCTCACCACCGGGTGGAAGGGGAGATACGCAGTATTTT. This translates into CASSPPGGRGDTQYF.

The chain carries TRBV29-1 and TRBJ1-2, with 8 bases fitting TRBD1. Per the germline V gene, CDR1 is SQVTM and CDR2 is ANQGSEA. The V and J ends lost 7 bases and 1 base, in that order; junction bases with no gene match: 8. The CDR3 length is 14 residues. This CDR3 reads CSATRGQDNYGYTF. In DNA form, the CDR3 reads TGCAGCGCGACAAGGGGACAGGATAACTATGGCTACACCTTC.

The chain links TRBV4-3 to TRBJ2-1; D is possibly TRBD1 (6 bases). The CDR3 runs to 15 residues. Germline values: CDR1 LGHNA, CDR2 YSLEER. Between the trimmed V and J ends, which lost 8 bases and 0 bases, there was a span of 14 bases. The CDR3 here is CASADTGSSYNEQFF. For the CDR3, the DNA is TGCGCCAGCGCCGATACAGGGAGCTCCTACAATGAGCAGTTCTTC.